The rows below give T cell receptor beta chains drawn from one sample of a study of OX40 agonist ivuxolimab in advanced cancers. TCRdb's copy holds only in-frame clones and misses some; the assay was immunoSEQ multiplex PCR. The sample has over 75,000 clones; around 90% are singletons. Sequences were derived from CD4+ or CD8+ T cells sorted from blood, sampled in a trial of the OX40 agonist ivuxolimab. Every receptor here comes from an adult with an advanced solid tumor such as melanoma, head and neck, liver or kidney cancer. The CDR3 runs from the conserved cysteine through the conserved F or W. The order of the fields is CDR3 length, V gene, clone size, J gene, D gene, CDR3 protein, CDR3 DNA. A D gene is named only where the DNA matches it firmly. Expanded clones get a size class; other rows say once, few or many, or leave the size out.

length: 16
V: TRBV7-2
size: NA
J: TRBJ2-3
D: TRBD2
CDR3: CASSWGLAGAADTQYF
DNA: TGTGCCAGCAGCTGGGGACTAGCGGGGGCAGCAGATACGCAGTATTTT

length: 13
V: TRBV7-9
size: once
J: TRBJ1-2
D: TRBD1
CDR3: CASSFTGDYGYTF
DNA: TGTGCCAGCAGCTTCACAGGGGACTATGGCTACACCTTC

length: 13
V: TRBV30
size: once
J: TRBJ1-1
D: NA
CDR3: CAWTRERYTEAFF
DNA: TGTGCCTGGACGAGGGAAAGGTACACTGAAGCTTTCTTT

length: 13
V: TRBV29-1
size: NA
J: TRBJ2-5
D: NA
CDR3: CSVARSYQETQYF
DNA: TGCAGCGTCGCCAGGTCTTATCAAGAGACCCAGTACTTC

length: 14
V: TRBV7-2
size: NA
J: TRBJ1-4
D: NA
CDR3: CASSPYALNEKLFF
DNA: TGTGCCAGCAGCCCGTACGCGCTTAATGAAAAACTGTTTTTT

length: 14
V: TRBV5-4
size: NA
J: TRBJ1-5
D: NA
CDR3: CASSLDSSNQPQHF
DNA: TGTGCCAGCAGCTTGGACAGCAGCAATCAGCCCCAGCATTTT

length: 15
V: TRBV6-6
size: NA
J: TRBJ2-7
D: NA
CDR3: CASNPGSPALYEQYF
DNA: TGTGCCAGTAACCCCGGGAGTCCGGCCCTTTACGAGCAGTACTTC

length: 15
V: TRBV28
size: NA
J: TRBJ1-5
D: NA
CDR3: CASTSPGTFNQPQHF
DNA: TGTGCCAGCACCAGTCCCGGGACATTCAATCAGCCCCAGCATTTT

length: 16
V: TRBV6-6
size: once
J: TRBJ1-5
D: NA
CDR3: CASNGRGVYSNQPQHF
DNA: TGTGCCAGCAATGGCAGGGGTGTCTATAGCAATCAGCCCCAGCATTTT

length: 17
V: TRBV4-3
size: NA
J: TRBJ2-5
D: TRBD2
CDR3: CASSQDRIAGGGETQYF
DNA: TGCGCCAGCAGCCAAGATCGGATAGCGGGGGGGGGCGAGACCCAGTACTTC

length: 14
V: TRBV19
size: NA
J: TRBJ2-2
D: TRBD2
CDR3: CASGGSNQPGELFF
DNA: TGTGCCAGTGGCGGGAGTAATCAACCCGGGGAGCTGTTTTTT

length: 13
V: TRBV30
size: NA
J: TRBJ1-4
D: NA
CDR3: CAWSSGMGEKLFF
DNA: TGTGCCTGGAGCTCAGGGATGGGTGAAAAACTGTTTTTT

length: 14
V: TRBV5-1
size: once
J: TRBJ1-4
D: NA
CDR3: CASSLGQGWEKLFF
DNA: TGCGCCAGCAGCTTGGGGCAGGGGTGGGAAAAACTGTTTTTT

length: 12
V: TRBV5-1
size: few
J: TRBJ2-5
D: NA
CDR3: CASSFEGKTQYF
DNA: TGCGCCAGCAGCTTCGAGGGGAAGACCCAGTACTTC